This paragraph covers one TCR beta chain sequence. The same CDR3 can be traced to other DNA sequences in this sample. The sample originates from a study of blood T cell repertoires in COVID-19. Study at large: Samples of COVID-19 (acute and convalescent) were obtained from the United States, Italy and Spain. T cells, B-cell-depleted T cells, or PBMCs provided the cDNA or gDNA that served as material.

Here immunoSEQ multiplex PCR was the method, and the copy in TCRdb shows in-frame clones only, minus some. Altogether some 200,000 clones are present, around 84% being singletons, with the ten largest covering roughly 20%. The CDR3 is made up of 12 amino acids. V was clipped by 3 bases and J by 4 bases, with 5 bases between them. Germline V gives CDR1 KGHSH, CDR2 LQKENI. The sequenced sample was peripheral blood. The receptor was isolated from a woman older than 75 with active or convalescent COVID-19. The gene calls are TRBV18 and TRBJ2-3; D unclear. The CDR3 is CASSPLADTQYF. As DNA, the CDR3 is TGTGCCAGCTCACCCCTCGCAGATACGCAGTATTTT.